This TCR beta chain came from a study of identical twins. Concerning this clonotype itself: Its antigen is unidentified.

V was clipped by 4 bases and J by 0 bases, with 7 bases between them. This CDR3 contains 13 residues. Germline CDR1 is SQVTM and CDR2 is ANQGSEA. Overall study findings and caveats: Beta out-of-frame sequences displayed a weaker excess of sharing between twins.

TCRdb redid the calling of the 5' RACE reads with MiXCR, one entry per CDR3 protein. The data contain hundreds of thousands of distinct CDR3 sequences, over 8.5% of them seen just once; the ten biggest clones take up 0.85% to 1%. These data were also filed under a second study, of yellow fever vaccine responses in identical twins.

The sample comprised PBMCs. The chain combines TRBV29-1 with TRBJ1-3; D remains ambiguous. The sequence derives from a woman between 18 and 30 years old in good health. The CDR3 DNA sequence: TGCAGCGTTGTTTCGGGCTCTGGAAACACCATATATTTT. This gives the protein CSVVSGSGNTIYF. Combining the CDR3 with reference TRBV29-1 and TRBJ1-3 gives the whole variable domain SAVISQKPSRDICQRGTSLTIQCQVDSQVTMMFWYRQQPGQSLTLIATANQGSEATYESGFVIDKFPISRPNLTFSTLTVSNMSPEDSSIYLCSVVSGSGNTIYFGEGSWLTVV.